The 6 T cell receptor beta chains reported below all come from one sample, sequenced in a study of blood T cell repertoires in COVID-19. Clones were sequenced by immunoSEQ multiplex PCR, and TCRdb holds only the in-frame ones, with some missing. The sample includes about 87,000 clones, about 80% of them seen just once. The material sequenced was peripheral blood. The receptors stem from a woman between 45 and 60 years old with acute or convalescent COVID-19.

The CDR3 bases are TGTGCCACCAGTGATGCTTCCAGAGGACAGGGCCACTATGGCTACACCTTC. This gives the protein CATSDASRGQGHYGYTF. The J gene is TRBJ1-2, the V gene TRBV24-1; 8 positions agree with TRBD1. The length of the CDR3 is 17 residues. Looked up from germline, CDR1 is KGHDR and CDR2 is SFDVKD. Unmatched junction bases numbered 11, after V lost 3 bases and J lost 3 bases.

V gene TRBV2 combines with J gene TRBJ1-5, with D tentatively TRBD1 (6 bases). CDR1 is SNHLY and CDR2 is FYNNEI in the germline V gene. Between the trimmed V and J ends, which lost 4 bases and 7 bases, there was a span of 14 bases. This CDR3 contains 14 residues. CDR3 bases: TGTGCCAGCAGTGCCCACAGGGCTTCCCAGCCCCAGCATTTT. It specifies CASSAHRASQPQHF.

The chain has TRBV7-8 and TRBJ1-1; 9 bases align to TRBD1. Germline assignment: CDR1 SGHVS and CDR2 FQNEAQ. Trimming took 1 base from V and 2 from J; bases not matched to a gene: 2. The CDR3 loop spans 15 amino acids. This CDR3 reads CASSLDTGGNTEAFF. As DNA, the CDR3 is TGTGCCAGCAGCTTAGATACAGGGGGCAACACTGAAGCTTTCTTT.

V is TRBV7-2 and J is TRBJ1-5; D uncertain. Deletions cut 4 bases from V and 4 bases from J, with 8 bases between. The CDR3 is 13 amino acids. Germline-derived CDR1 and CDR2 are SGHTA and FQGNSA. The CDR3 protein is CASSSSYNQPQHF. The CDR3 DNA reads TGTGCCAGCAGCTCCTCTTATAATCAGCCCCAGCATTTT. Using reference TRBV7-2 and TRBJ1-5 for the parts outside the CDR3, the full variable domain is GAGVSQSPSNKVTEKGKDVELRCDPISGHTALYWYRQSLGQGLEFLIYFQGNSAPDKSGLPSDRFSAERTGGSVSTLTIQRTQQEDSAVYLCASSSSYNQPQHFGDGTRLSIL.

This clone occurred a few times. The rearrangement uses TRBV7-8 and TRBJ1-4; perhaps TRBD1 as D (6 bases). Between the trimmed V and J ends, which lost 5 bases and 4 bases, there was a span of 11 bases. The CDR3 covers 14 residues. CDR1 is SGHVS, CDR2 FQNEAQ, per germline. The CDR3: CASSLGTNNEKLFF. The CDR3 DNA is TGTGCCAGCAGCCTCGGGACAAATAATGAAAAACTGTTTTTT.

The chain employs TRBV7-8 and TRBJ1-1; D gene unclear. The CDR3 has 12 amino acids. From germline, CDR1 is SGHVS and CDR2 FQNEAQ. Trimming removed 5 bases at V and 6 bases at J, with 10 bases between. CDR3 in DNA: TGTGCCAGCAGCCGACACTCGTCTGAAGCTTTCTTT. Encoded protein: CASSRHSSEAFF. Drawing the rest from reference TRBV7-8 and TRBJ1-1, the complete variable domain is GAGVSQSPRYKVAKRGQDVALRCDPISGHVSLFWYQQALGQGPEFLTYFQNEAQLDKSGLPSDRFFAERPEGSVSTLKIQRTQQEDSAVYLCASSRHSSEAFFGQGTRLTVV.